These T cell receptor beta chains were read from a single sample in a study of OX40 agonist ivuxolimab in advanced cancers. Profiled with immunoSEQ multiplex PCR; TCRdb holds only in-frame clones, not every one. Of about 58,000 clones in the sample, 87% were seen once. Here the sequenced sample was CD4+ or CD8+ T cells sorted from blood, taken in a trial of the OX40 agonist ivuxolimab. Receptor source: an adult with an advanced solid tumor such as melanoma, head and neck, liver or kidney cancer. The CDR3 runs from the conserved cysteine through the conserved F or W. Each record gives: J gene, clone size, D gene, V gene, CDR3 protein, CDR3 DNA. The D gene is left open where the match is weak. Size is omitted from some rows. Given values are once, few, many or a class for expanded clones.

j_gene: TRBJ1-4; abundance: -; d_gene: TRBD1; v_gene: TRBV15; CDR3aa: CATSRTPGQGDEKLFF; CDR3nt: TGTGCCACCAGCAGGACCCCGGGACAGGGTGATGAAAAACTGTTTTTT
j_gene: TRBJ2-6; abundance: -; d_gene: -; v_gene: TRBV29-1; CDR3aa: CSVAEPWVTGANVLTF; CDR3nt: TGCAGCGTTGCCGAACCATGGGTAACCGGGGCCAACGTCCTGACTTTC
j_gene: TRBJ2-5; abundance: -; d_gene: TRBD2; v_gene: TRBV2; CDR3aa: CASTNAGSGRWKREETQYF; CDR3nt: TGTGCCAGCACAAATGCCGGTAGCGGGAGGTGGAAGAGAGAAGAGACCCAGTACTTC
j_gene: TRBJ2-7; abundance: -; d_gene: TRBD1; v_gene: TRBV5-1; CDR3aa: CASSMGQGYHEQYF; CDR3nt: TGCGCCAGCAGCATGGGACAGGGGTATCACGAGCAGTACTTC
j_gene: TRBJ2-3; abundance: -; d_gene: -; v_gene: TRBV11-3; CDR3aa: CASSLQGADTDTQYF; CDR3nt: TGTGCCAGCAGCCTACAGGGTGCGGACACAGATACGCAGTATTTT
j_gene: TRBJ2-4; abundance: -; d_gene: -; v_gene: TRBV6-1; CDR3aa: CASGEGPEKLNIQYF; CDR3nt: TGTGCCAGCGGTGAAGGGCCTGAGAAACTTAACATTCAGTACTTC
j_gene: TRBJ2-2; abundance: -; d_gene: TRBD1; v_gene: TRBV10-3; CDR3aa: CAISPGTGSTGELFF; CDR3nt: TGTGCCATCAGCCCCGGGACAGGGTCCACCGGGGAGCTGTTTTTT
j_gene: TRBJ2-5; abundance: -; d_gene: TRBD1; v_gene: TRBV14; CDR3aa: CASSPTGQETQYF; CDR3nt: TGTGCCAGCAGCCCGACAGGGCAAGAGACCCAGTACTTC
j_gene: TRBJ1-1; abundance: -; d_gene: -; v_gene: TRBV5-3; CDR3aa: CARATRGRNTEAFF; CDR3nt: TGTGCCAGAGCAACCAGGGGACGGAACACTGAAGCTTTCTTT
j_gene: TRBJ1-5; abundance: -; d_gene: TRBD1; v_gene: TRBV28; CDR3aa: CASRQQGAWNQPQHF; CDR3nt: TGTGCCAGCAGACAACAGGGGGCCTGGAATCAGCCCCAGCATTTT
j_gene: TRBJ2-3; abundance: once; d_gene: -; v_gene: TRBV4-1; CDR3aa: CASSQSHGLEFADTQYF; CDR3nt: TGCGCCAGCAGCCAATCCCATGGGCTAGAGTTCGCAGATACGCAGTATTTT
j_gene: TRBJ1-4; abundance: -; d_gene: TRBD1; v_gene: TRBV6-5; CDR3aa: CASSLQGGNEKLFF; CDR3nt: TGTGCCAGCAGTCTCCAGGGGGGGAACGAAAAACTGTTTTTT
j_gene: TRBJ2-1; abundance: -; d_gene: TRBD2; v_gene: TRBV30; CDR3aa: CAWMRTTDSGRMNEQFF; CDR3nt: TGTGCCTGGATGCGCACGACTGATAGCGGGAGAATGAATGAGCAGTTCTTC
j_gene: TRBJ1-2; abundance: -; d_gene: TRBD1; v_gene: TRBV28; CDR3aa: CASSLANLGQGGGYTF; CDR3nt: TGTGCCAGCAGTTTGGCAAACCTGGGACAGGGAGGTGGCTACACCTTC
j_gene: TRBJ2-3; abundance: -; d_gene: -; v_gene: TRBV20-1; CDR3aa: CSALLADTQYF; CDR3nt: TGCAGTGCACTCCTAGCAGATACGCAGTATTTT
j_gene: TRBJ2-3; abundance: -; d_gene: TRBD2; v_gene: TRBV6-1; CDR3aa: CASTIAGGVTDTQYF; CDR3nt: TGTGCCAGCACAATAGCGGGAGGGGTGACAGATACGCAGTATTTT
j_gene: TRBJ1-2; abundance: -; d_gene: -; v_gene: TRBV5-4; CDR3aa: CASRPTGNGGYTF; CDR3nt: TGTGCCAGCAGACCGACAGGAAATGGTGGCTACACCTTC
j_gene: TRBJ2-2; abundance: -; d_gene: -; v_gene: TRBV7-6; CDR3aa: CASSTLVAGELFF; CDR3nt: TGTGCCAGCAGCACCCTGGTCGCCGGGGAGCTGTTTTTT
j_gene: TRBJ1-3; abundance: few; d_gene: -; v_gene: TRBV7-9; CDR3aa: CASSLLTGGNTIYF; CDR3nt: TGTGCCAGCAGCTTACTAACGGGGGGAAACACCATATATTTT
j_gene: TRBJ2-3; abundance: few; d_gene: -; v_gene: TRBV5-1; CDR3aa: CASSLGGPSTDTQYF; CDR3nt: TGCGCCAGCAGCTTGGGGGGTCCTAGCACAGATACGCAGTATTTT
j_gene: TRBJ2-7; abundance: -; d_gene: TRBD2; v_gene: TRBV30; CDR3aa: CAWNPGTSSYEQYF; CDR3nt: TGTGCCTGGAATCCCGGGACTAGTTCCTACGAGCAGTACTTC
j_gene: TRBJ2-5; abundance: -; d_gene: -; v_gene: TRBV19; CDR3aa: CASSILSSRETQYF; CDR3nt: TGTGCCAGTAGTATTTTATCTAGCCGGGAGACCCAGTACTTC
j_gene: TRBJ2-2; abundance: -; d_gene: -; v_gene: TRBV5-1; CDR3aa: CASSLTSRGGELFF; CDR3nt: TGCGCCAGCAGCTTAACTAGCCGAGGCGGGGAGCTGTTTTTT
j_gene: TRBJ1-4; abundance: once; d_gene: -; v_gene: TRBV29-1; CDR3aa: CSVVAGRGGEKLFF; CDR3nt: TGCAGCGTTGTGGCGGGCAGGGGTGGCGAAAAACTGTTTTTT
j_gene: TRBJ2-7; abundance: once; d_gene: -; v_gene: TRBV7-6; CDR3aa: CASSTSQGGEQYF; CDR3nt: TGTGCCAGCAGCACGAGCCAGGGTGGTGAGCAGTACTTC
j_gene: TRBJ2-3; abundance: -; d_gene: TRBD2; v_gene: TRBV19; CDR3aa: CASSSTSGATDTQYF; CDR3nt: TGTGCCAGTAGTTCGACTAGCGGGGCCACAGATACGCAGTATTTT
j_gene: TRBJ2-1; abundance: -; d_gene: TRBD2; v_gene: TRBV30; CDR3aa: CAWSVKSGLAGQNEQFF; CDR3nt: TGTGCCTGGAGTGTAAAGTCCGGACTAGCGGGTCAAAATGAGCAGTTCTTC
j_gene: TRBJ2-6; abundance: once; d_gene: -; v_gene: TRBV19; CDR3aa: CASSFWATIPGANVLTF; CDR3nt: TGTGCCAGTAGTTTCTGGGCGACTATCCCTGGGGCCAACGTCCTGACTTTC
j_gene: TRBJ2-1; abundance: -; d_gene: -; v_gene: TRBV7-3; CDR3aa: CASSLAGPNNEQFF; CDR3nt: TGTGCCAGCAGCTTAGCGGGCCCTAACAATGAGCAGTTCTTC
j_gene: TRBJ2-7; abundance: -; d_gene: -; v_gene: TRBV5-1; CDR3aa: CASSRTGTGTYEQYF; CDR3nt: TGCGCCAGCAGCCGCACAGGGACGGGGACCTACGAGCAGTACTTC
j_gene: TRBJ1-3; abundance: -; d_gene: TRBD1; v_gene: TRBV19; CDR3aa: CASSAGQGPGSGNTIYF; CDR3nt: TGTGCCAGTAGTGCCGGACAGGGACCGGGCTCTGGAAACACCATATATTTT
j_gene: TRBJ2-1; abundance: -; d_gene: TRBD2; v_gene: TRBV7-2; CDR3aa: CASSSAGTRVYNEQFF; CDR3nt: TGTGCCAGCAGCTCCGCCGGGACTAGAGTCTACAATGAGCAGTTCTTC
j_gene: TRBJ2-1; abundance: -; d_gene: TRBD1; v_gene: TRBV11-3; CDR3aa: CASSRQGSYNEQFF; CDR3nt: TGTGCCAGCAGCAGACAGGGCTCCTACAATGAGCAGTTCTTC
j_gene: TRBJ2-5; abundance: -; d_gene: -; v_gene: TRBV27; CDR3aa: CASSLSGTSWKTQYF; CDR3nt: TGTGCCAGCAGTTTATCAGGGACCTCCTGGAAGACCCAGTACTTC
j_gene: TRBJ1-5; abundance: -; d_gene: -; v_gene: TRBV12-5; CDR3aa: CASGLLQGVKLYSNQPQHF; CDR3nt: TGTGCTAGTGGTCTACTACAAGGGGTGAAACTCTATAGCAATCAGCCCCAGCATTTT
j_gene: TRBJ1-5; abundance: -; d_gene: -; v_gene: TRBV6-6; CDR3aa: CASTQGYSNQPQHF; CDR3nt: TGTGCCAGCACCCAGGGGTATAGCAATCAGCCCCAGCATTTT
j_gene: TRBJ1-2; abundance: -; d_gene: -; v_gene: TRBV6-5; CDR3aa: CASSRGADYGYTF; CDR3nt: TGTGCCAGCAGTCGAGGGGCAGACTATGGCTACACCTTC
j_gene: TRBJ2-1; abundance: -; d_gene: TRBD2; v_gene: TRBV5-1; CDR3aa: CASSLTSGSYNEQFF; CDR3nt: TGCGCCAGCAGCCTCACTAGCGGCTCCTACAATGAGCAGTTCTTC
j_gene: TRBJ2-2; abundance: -; d_gene: TRBD2; v_gene: TRBV5-1; CDR3aa: CASSWTSSAAGELFF; CDR3nt: TGCGCCAGCAGCTGGACTAGCTCCGCAGCCGGGGAGCTGTTTTTT
j_gene: TRBJ1-3; abundance: -; d_gene: TRBD1; v_gene: TRBV19; CDR3aa: CASSLTGQGDGNTIYF; CDR3nt: TGTGCCAGTAGTCTCACGGGACAGGGCGATGGAAACACCATATATTTT
j_gene: TRBJ2-7; abundance: once; d_gene: TRBD2; v_gene: TRBV5-4; CDR3aa: CASSSQQTSGSYEQYF; CDR3nt: TGTGCCAGCAGCTCCCAACAGACTAGCGGGAGTTACGAGCAGTACTTC
j_gene: TRBJ2-1; abundance: -; d_gene: TRBD2; v_gene: TRBV7-6; CDR3aa: CASSLGTSGSGEQFF; CDR3nt: TGTGCCAGCAGCTTAGGGACTAGCGGGAGTGGGGAGCAGTTCTTC
j_gene: TRBJ2-2; abundance: -; d_gene: -; v_gene: TRBV9; CDR3aa: CASSVAWGKARELFF; CDR3nt: TGTGCCAGCAGCGTAGCCTGGGGGAAAGCCCGGGAGCTGTTTTTT
j_gene: TRBJ2-1; abundance: -; d_gene: TRBD2; v_gene: TRBV2; CDR3aa: CASRPSGLHNEQFF; CDR3nt: TGTGCCAGCCGTCCTAGCGGGCTACACAATGAGCAGTTCTTC
j_gene: TRBJ2-3; abundance: once; d_gene: TRBD1; v_gene: TRBV15; CDR3aa: CATSTGQSTDTQYF; CDR3nt: TGTGCCACCAGCACGGGACAGAGCACAGATACGCAGTATTTT
j_gene: TRBJ2-2; abundance: -; d_gene: -; v_gene: TRBV5-1; CDR3aa: CASSLEGGRVAGELFF; CDR3nt: TGCGCCAGCAGCTTGGAAGGGGGAAGAGTCGCCGGGGAGCTGTTTTTT
j_gene: TRBJ1-2; abundance: few; d_gene: -; v_gene: TRBV4-1; CDR3aa: CASSPAAGNYGYTF; CDR3nt: TGCGCCAGCAGCCCCGCCGCAGGCAACTATGGCTACACCTTC
j_gene: TRBJ2-1; abundance: medium-sized; d_gene: -; v_gene: TRBV19; CDR3aa: CASSPAGTGRKFF; CDR3nt: TGTGCCAGTAGTCCAGCGGGCACGGGGAGGAAGTTCTTC
j_gene: TRBJ2-2; abundance: -; d_gene: -; v_gene: TRBV7-8; CDR3aa: CASSVDRLTGELFF; CDR3nt: TGTGCCAGCAGCGTGGACAGACTAACCGGGGAGCTGTTTTTT
j_gene: TRBJ2-1; abundance: -; d_gene: -; v_gene: TRBV29-1; CDR3aa: CSARILTSGEQFF; CDR3nt: TGCAGCGCAAGAATCCTGACTAGTGGTGAGCAGTTCTTC
j_gene: TRBJ2-5; abundance: -; d_gene: -; v_gene: TRBV5-1; CDR3aa: CASSLGSAQETQYF; CDR3nt: TGCGCCAGCAGCTTGGGATCGGCCCAAGAGACCCAGTACTTC
j_gene: TRBJ2-7; abundance: -; d_gene: -; v_gene: TRBV2; CDR3aa: CASSEFGGSYEQYF; CDR3nt: TGTGCCAGCAGTGAATTTGGAGGGTCCTACGAGCAGTACTTC
j_gene: TRBJ1-3; abundance: -; d_gene: TRBD1; v_gene: TRBV7-9; CDR3aa: CASSKTGFRDTIYF; CDR3nt: TGTGCCAGCAGTAAGACAGGGTTTCGGGACACCATATATTTT
j_gene: TRBJ1-1; abundance: -; d_gene: -; v_gene: TRBV27; CDR3aa: CASTDRQGNTEAFF; CDR3nt: TGTGCCAGCACCGATAGGCAGGGGAACACTGAAGCTTTCTTT
j_gene: TRBJ2-7; abundance: -; d_gene: TRBD1; v_gene: TRBV28; CDR3aa: CASTNRGRREQYF; CDR3nt: TGTGCCAGCACCAACAGGGGGCGCCGAGAGCAGTACTTC
j_gene: TRBJ1-1; abundance: -; d_gene: -; v_gene: TRBV6-6; CDR3aa: CASSATAGGGNTEAFF; CDR3nt: TGTGCCAGCAGTGCGACAGCGGGTGGGGGGAACACTGAAGCTTTCTTT
j_gene: TRBJ2-2; abundance: -; d_gene: -; v_gene: TRBV4-1; CDR3aa: CASRPPGGGNTGELFF; CDR3nt: TGCGCCAGCAGACCCCCCGGAGGGGGGAACACCGGGGAGCTGTTTTTT
j_gene: TRBJ2-5; abundance: -; d_gene: -; v_gene: TRBV30; CDR3aa: CVWSVQATMETQYF; CDR3nt: TGTGTCTGGAGTGTACAGGCCACCATGGAGACCCAGTACTTC
j_gene: TRBJ2-7; abundance: -; d_gene: TRBD1; v_gene: TRBV5-1; CDR3aa: CASSHGQGAGEQYF; CDR3nt: TGCGCCAGCAGCCACGGACAGGGGGCGGGGGAGCAGTACTTC